The clone carrying this T cell receptor (beta chain) was detected ten times or more. Its matching antigen is unknown. The protocol was immunoSEQ multiplex PCR, while the TCRdb copy is restricted to in-frame clones and leaves out a portion. This table holds 35,000 to 40,000 clones with no singletons; the top ten claim over 5.5%. Per the germline V gene, CDR1 is SGHRS and CDR2 is YFSETQ. V trimming: 5 bases; J trimming: 3 bases; junction bases outside the gene matches: 12. CDR3 length equals 17 residues. This specimen comes from a study of T cells after posttransplantation cyclophosphamide. Notes on the study in general: Recipient CMV seropositivity and CMV reactivation strongly tracked TRB clonality. TRB overlap between skin or GI tissue T cells and blood was limited.

The chain carries TRBV5-1 and TRBJ2-7, with TRBD1 identical over 12 bases. Sequencing was carried out using PBMCs. The origin of this receptor is a man in his thirties or forties in good health and a related stem cell transplant donor. The CDR3 nucleotides read TGCGCCAGCAGGCCCGGGACAGGGGGCGATCTGGACTACGAGCAGTACTTC. Encoded protein: CASRPGTGGDLDYEQYF.